The clone carrying this TCR beta chain has just a few counts. Its antigen is not identified. The PCR had 60 Vbeta and 13 Jbeta primers. Generated by immunoSEQ multiplex PCR, the TCRdb table keeps only in-frame clones and is missing some. The sample lists about 120,000 clones; about 74% were seen once. The data were taken from a study of cytomegalovirus exposure and HLA in healthy donors. Study-wide findings and caveats: Some V segments could not be told apart, so they were left out, TRBV6-2 and TRBV6-3 among them.

The CDR3 has 14 residues. Germline V gives CDR1 MRHNA, CDR2 SNTAGT. Trimming took 8 bases from V and 2 from J; bases not matched to a gene: 3. The receptor comes from a female donor in good health and CMV-seronegative. The sequencing input was PBMCs. This chain uses TRBV6-4 with TRBJ2-2; the match to TRBD2 covers 9 bases. The CDR3 here is CASRGGANTGELFF. DNA of the CDR3: TGTGCCAGCCGCGGGGGGGCAAACACCGGGGAGCTGTTTTTT.